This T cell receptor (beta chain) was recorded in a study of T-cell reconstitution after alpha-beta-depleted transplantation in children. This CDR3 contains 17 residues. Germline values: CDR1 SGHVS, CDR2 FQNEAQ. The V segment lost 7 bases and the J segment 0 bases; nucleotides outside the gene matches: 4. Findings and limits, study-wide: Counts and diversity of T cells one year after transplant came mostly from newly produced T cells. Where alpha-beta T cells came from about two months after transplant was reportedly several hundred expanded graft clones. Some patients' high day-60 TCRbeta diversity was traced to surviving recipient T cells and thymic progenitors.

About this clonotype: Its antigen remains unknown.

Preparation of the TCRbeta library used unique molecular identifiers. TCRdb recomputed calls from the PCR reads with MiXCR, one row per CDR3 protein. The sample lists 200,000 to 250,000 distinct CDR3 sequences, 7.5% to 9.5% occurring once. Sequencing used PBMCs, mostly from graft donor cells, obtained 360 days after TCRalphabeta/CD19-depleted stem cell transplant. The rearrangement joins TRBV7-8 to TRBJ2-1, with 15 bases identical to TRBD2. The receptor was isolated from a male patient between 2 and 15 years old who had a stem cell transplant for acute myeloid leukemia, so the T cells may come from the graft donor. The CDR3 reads CASTGTSGGSSYNEQFF. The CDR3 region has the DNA TGTGCCAGCACCGGGACTAGCGGGGGGAGCTCCTACAATGAGCAGTTCTTC.